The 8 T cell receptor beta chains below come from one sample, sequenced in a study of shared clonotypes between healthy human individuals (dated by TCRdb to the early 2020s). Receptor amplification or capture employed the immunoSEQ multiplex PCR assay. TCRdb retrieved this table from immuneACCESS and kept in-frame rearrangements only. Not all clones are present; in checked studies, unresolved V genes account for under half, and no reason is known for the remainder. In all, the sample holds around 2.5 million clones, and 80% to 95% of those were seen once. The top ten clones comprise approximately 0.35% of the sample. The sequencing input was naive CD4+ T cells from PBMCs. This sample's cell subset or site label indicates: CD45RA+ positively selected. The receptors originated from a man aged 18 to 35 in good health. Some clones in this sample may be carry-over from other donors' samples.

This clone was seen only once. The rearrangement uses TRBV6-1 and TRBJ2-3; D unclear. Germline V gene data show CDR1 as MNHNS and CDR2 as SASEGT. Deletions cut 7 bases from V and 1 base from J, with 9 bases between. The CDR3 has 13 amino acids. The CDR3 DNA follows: TGTGCCAGCAATCCTCGGGGCACAGATACGCAGTATTTT. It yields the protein CASNPRGTDTQYF.

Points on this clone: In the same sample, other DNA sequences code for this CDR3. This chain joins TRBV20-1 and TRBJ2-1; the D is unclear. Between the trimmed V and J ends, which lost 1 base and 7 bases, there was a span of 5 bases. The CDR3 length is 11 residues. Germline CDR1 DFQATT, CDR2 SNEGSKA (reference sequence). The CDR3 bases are TGCAGTGCTAGAGGGCCGAATGAGCAGTTCTTC. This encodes CSARGPNEQFF.

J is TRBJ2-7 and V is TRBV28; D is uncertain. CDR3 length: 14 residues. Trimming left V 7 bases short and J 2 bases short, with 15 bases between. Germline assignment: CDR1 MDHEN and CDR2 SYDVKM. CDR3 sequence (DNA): TGTGCCAGCACGAACCCTGGCACCACCTACGAGCAGTACTTC. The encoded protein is CASTNPGTTYEQYF.

The CDR3 sequence is CASTPGTGGYEQYF. CDR3 DNA sequence: TGCGCCAGTACCCCAGGGACAGGGGGATACGAGCAGTACTTC. The chain is built from TRBV5-1 and TRBJ2-7, with TRBD1 identical over 11 bases. The CDR3 extends over 14 amino acids. CDR1 and CDR2 (germline): SGHRS, YFSETQ. The V segment lost 8 bases and the J segment 4 bases; nucleotides outside the gene matches: 8.

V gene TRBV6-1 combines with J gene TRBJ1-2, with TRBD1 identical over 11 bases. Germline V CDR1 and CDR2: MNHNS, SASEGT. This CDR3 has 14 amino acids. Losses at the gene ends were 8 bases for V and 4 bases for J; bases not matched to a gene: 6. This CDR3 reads CASDRTGGAYGYTF. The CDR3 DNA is TGTGCCAGCGACCGGACAGGGGGCGCCTATGGCTACACCTTC.

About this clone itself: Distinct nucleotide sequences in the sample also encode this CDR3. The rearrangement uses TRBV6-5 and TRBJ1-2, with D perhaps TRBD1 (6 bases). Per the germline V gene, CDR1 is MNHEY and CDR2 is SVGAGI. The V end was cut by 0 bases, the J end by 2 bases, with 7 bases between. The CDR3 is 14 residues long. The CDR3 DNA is TGTGCCAGCAGTTACTCGACAGGAAACTATGGCTACACCTTC. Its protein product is CASSYSTGNYGYTF.

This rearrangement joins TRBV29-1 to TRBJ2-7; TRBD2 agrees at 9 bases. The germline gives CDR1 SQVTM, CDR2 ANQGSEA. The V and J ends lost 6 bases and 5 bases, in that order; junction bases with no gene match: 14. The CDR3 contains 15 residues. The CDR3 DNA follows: TGCAGCGTCGTACGGGGATTAGCGGGAGTCGACGAGCAGTACTTC. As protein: CSVVRGLAGVDEQYF.

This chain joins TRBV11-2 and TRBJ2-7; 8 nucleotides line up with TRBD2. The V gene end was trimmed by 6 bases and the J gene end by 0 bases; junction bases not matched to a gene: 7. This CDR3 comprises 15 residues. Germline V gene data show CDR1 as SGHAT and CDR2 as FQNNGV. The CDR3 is CASRSPGGASYEQYF. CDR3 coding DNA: TGTGCCAGCAGATCCCCCGGGGGGGCCTCCTACGAGCAGTACTTC.